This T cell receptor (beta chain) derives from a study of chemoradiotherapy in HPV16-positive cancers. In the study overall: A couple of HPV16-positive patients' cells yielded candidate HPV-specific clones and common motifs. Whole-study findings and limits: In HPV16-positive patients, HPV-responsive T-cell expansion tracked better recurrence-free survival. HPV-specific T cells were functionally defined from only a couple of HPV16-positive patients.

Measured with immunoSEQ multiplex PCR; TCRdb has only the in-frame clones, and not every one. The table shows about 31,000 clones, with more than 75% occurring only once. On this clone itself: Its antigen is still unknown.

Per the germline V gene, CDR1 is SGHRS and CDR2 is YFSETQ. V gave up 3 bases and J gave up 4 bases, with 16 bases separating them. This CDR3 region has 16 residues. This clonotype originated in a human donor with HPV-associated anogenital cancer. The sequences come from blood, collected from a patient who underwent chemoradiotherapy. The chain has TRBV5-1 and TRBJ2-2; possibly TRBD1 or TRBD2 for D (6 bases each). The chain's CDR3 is CASSWTVNGGTGELFF. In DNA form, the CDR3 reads TGCGCCAGCAGCTGGACAGTCAACGGGGGCACCGGGGAGCTGTTTTTT.